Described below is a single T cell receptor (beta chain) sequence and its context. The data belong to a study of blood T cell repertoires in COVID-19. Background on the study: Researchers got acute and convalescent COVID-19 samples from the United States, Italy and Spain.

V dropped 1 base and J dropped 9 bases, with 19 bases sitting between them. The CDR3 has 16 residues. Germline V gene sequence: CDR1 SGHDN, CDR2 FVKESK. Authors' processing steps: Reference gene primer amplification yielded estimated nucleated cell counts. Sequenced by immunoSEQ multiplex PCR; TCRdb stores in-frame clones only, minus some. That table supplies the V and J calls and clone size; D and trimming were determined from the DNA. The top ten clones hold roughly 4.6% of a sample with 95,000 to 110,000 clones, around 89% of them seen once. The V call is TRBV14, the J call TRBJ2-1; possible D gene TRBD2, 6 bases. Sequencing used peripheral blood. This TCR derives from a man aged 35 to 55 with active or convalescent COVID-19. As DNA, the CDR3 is TGTGCCAGCAGCCAAGTCCCCGGGCGGGGTAATGCTGAGCAGTTCTTC. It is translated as CASSQVPGRGNAEQFF.